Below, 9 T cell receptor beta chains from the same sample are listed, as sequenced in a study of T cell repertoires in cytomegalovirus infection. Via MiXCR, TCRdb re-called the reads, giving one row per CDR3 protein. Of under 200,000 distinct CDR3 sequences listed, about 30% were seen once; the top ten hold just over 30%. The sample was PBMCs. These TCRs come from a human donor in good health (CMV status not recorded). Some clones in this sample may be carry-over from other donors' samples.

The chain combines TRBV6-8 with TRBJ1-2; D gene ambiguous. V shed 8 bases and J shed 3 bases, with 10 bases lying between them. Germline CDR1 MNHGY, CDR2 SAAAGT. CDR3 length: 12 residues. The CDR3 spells CASREVDYGYTF. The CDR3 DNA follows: TGTGCCAGCCGGGAGGTGGACTATGGCTACACCTTC.

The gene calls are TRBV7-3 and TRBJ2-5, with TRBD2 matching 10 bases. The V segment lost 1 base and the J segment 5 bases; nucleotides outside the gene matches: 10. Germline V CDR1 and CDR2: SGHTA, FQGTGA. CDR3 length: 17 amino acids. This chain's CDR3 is CASSLMRSGGAEETQYF. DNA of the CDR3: TGTGCCAGCAGCTTAATGAGGAGCGGGGGGGCCGAGGAGACCCAGTACTTC.

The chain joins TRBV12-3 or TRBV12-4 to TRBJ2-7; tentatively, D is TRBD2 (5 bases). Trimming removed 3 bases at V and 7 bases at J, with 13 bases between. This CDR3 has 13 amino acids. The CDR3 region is CASSLDSLEEQYF. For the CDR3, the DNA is TGTGCCAGCAGTTTGGACTCCCTAGAGGAGCAGTACTTC.

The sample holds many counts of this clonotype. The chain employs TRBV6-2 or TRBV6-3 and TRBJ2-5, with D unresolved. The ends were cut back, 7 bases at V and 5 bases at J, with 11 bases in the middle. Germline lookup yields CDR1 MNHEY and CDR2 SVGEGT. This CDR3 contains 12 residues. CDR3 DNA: TGTGCCAGCACCAACCCCGAGGAGACCCAGTACTTC. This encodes CASTNPEETQYF.

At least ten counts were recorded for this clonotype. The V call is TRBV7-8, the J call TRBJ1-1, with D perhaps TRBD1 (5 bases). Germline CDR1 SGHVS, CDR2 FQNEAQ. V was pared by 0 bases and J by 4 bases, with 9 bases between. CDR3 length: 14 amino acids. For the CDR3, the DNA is TGTGCCAGCAGCTTAGCGGGGGAGGGCACTGAAGCTTTCTTT. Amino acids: CASSLAGEGTEAFF.

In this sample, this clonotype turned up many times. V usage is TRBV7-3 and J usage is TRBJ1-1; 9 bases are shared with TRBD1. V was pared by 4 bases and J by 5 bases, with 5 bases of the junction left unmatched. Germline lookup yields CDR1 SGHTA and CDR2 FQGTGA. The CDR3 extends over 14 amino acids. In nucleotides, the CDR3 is TGTGCCAGCAGCTCACAGGGGGCTGATACTGAAGCTTTCTTT. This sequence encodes CASSSQGADTEAFF. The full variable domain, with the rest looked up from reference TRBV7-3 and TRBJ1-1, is GAGVSQTPSNKVTEKGKYVELRCDPISGHTALYWYRQSLGQGPEFLIYFQGTGAADDSGLPNDRFFAVRPEGSVSTLKIQRTERGDSAVYLCASSSQGADTEAFFGQGTRLTVV.

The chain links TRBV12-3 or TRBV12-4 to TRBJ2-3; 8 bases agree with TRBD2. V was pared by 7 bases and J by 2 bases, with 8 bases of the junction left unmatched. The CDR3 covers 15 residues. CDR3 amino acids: CASNGAGANTDTQYF. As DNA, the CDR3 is TGTGCCAGCAATGGAGCGGGGGCTAACACAGATACGCAGTATTTT.

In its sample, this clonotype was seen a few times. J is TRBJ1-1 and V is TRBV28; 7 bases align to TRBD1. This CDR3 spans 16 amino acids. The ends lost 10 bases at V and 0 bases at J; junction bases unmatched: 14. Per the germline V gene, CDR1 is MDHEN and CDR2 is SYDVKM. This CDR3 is CATREFRGALNTEAFF. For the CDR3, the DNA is TGTGCCACCCGCGAGTTCAGGGGGGCCTTGAACACTGAAGCTTTCTTT.

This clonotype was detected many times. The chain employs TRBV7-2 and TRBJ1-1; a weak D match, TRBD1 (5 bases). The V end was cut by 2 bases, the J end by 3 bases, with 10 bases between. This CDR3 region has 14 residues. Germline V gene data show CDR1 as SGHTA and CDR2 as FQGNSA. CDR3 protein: CASSLLGQDTEAFF. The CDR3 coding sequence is TGTGCCAGCAGCTTATTGGGGCAGGACACTGAAGCTTTCTTT.